Shown below are 2 T cell receptor beta chains from a single sample sequenced in a study of blood T cell repertoires in COVID-19. The assay was immunoSEQ multiplex PCR, and TCRdb's table has in-frame clones only and misses some. The sample holds about 240,000 clones, around 81% seen once. The sequencing input was peripheral blood. These receptors all stem from a woman aged 80 or over with COVID-19, enrolled during active disease.

About this clone: Different DNA sequences within this sample yield the same CDR3. The J gene is TRBJ2-1, the V gene TRBV5-1; the match to TRBD1 covers 10 bases. V was clipped by 4 bases and J by 7 bases; unmatched bases: 2. This CDR3 comprises 13 residues. Germline V lookup: CDR1 SGHRS, CDR2 YFSETQ. The DNA for the CDR3 is TGCGCCAGCAGCACGGGACAGGGGAATGAGCAGTTCTTC. This sequence encodes CASSTGQGNEQFF.

V and J are TRBV7-2 and TRBJ1-6, with 7 bases aligning to TRBD1. Germline CDR1 SGHTA, CDR2 FQGNSA. The CDR3 runs 18 residues. The V and J ends lost 5 bases and 0 bases, in that order; junction bases with no gene match: 10. CDR3 residues: CASSHRGPGSSYNSPLHF. The CDR3 DNA is TGTGCCAGCAGCCACAGGGGACCGGGGAGCTCCTATAATTCACCCCTCCACTTT.